This T cell receptor (beta chain) came from a study of molecular identifiers for immune sequencing clone quantification. Note on this clonotype: One base away lies a much larger clone, so this may be a sequencing read error.

TCRdb used MiXCR to reprocess the PCR reads, holding one entry per CDR3 protein. This table has some 650,000 distinct CDR3 sequences, about 20% appearing once. Germline V gene data show CDR1 as GTSNPN and CDR2 as SVGIG (reference sequence). This CDR3 is built from 12 residues. V gave up 1 base and J gave up 13 bases, with 16 bases separating them. The TCR comes from a human donor in good health. Some libraries in this study had Jurkat cell RNA spiked in. The sequenced sample consisted of naive CD8+ T cells from blood, with Jurkat cell RNA spiked in. Subset of the sample: FACS-sorted CD8+CD4-CCR7+CD45RA+ naive T cells. V and J are TRBV30 and TRBJ1-1, with D maybe TRBD1 (5 bases). CDR3 coding DNA: TGTGCCTGGAGTGGAGGGACGACGTTTGATTTCTTT. It encodes CAWSGGTTFDFF.